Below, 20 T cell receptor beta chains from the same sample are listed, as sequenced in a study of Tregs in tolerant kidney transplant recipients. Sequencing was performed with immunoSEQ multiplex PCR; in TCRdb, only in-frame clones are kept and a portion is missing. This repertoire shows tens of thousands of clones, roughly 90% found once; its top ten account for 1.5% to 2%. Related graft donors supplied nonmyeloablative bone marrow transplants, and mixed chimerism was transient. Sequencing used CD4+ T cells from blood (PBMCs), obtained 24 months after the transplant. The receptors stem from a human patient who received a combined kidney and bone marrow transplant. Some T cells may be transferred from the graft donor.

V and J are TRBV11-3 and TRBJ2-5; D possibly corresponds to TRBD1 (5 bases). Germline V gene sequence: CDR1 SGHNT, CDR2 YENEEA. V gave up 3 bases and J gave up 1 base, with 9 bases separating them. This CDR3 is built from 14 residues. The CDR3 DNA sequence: TGTGCCAGCAGCTTGGGGCAGACCCAAGAGACCCAGTACTTC. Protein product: CASSLGQTQETQYF.

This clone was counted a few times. CDR3 region: CASRDRRDRRINYGYTF. The CDR3, as DNA: TGTGCCAGCAGAGACCGCCGGGACAGGCGCATTAACTATGGCTACACCTTC. V usage is TRBV2 and J usage is TRBJ1-2; 8 bases are a match to TRBD1. The CDR3 totals 17 residues. Germline V gene sequence: CDR1 SNHLY, CDR2 FYNNEI. With 6 bases clipped from V and 1 base from J, the junction kept 13 bases outside the gene matches.

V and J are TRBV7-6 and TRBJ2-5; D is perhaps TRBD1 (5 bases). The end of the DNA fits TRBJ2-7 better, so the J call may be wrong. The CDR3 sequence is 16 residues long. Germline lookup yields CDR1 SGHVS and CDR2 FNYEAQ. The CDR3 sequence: CASSSFRETKPYEQYF. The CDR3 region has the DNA TGTGCCAGCAGCTCCTTCAGGGAAACGAAACCTTACGAGCAGTACTTC.

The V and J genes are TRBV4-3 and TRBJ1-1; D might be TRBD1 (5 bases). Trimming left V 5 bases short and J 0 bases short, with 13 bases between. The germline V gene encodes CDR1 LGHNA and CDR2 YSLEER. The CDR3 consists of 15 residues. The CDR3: CASSYSPTVNTEAFF. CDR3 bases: TGCGCCAGCAGCTACTCACCGACAGTGAACACTGAAGCTTTCTTT.

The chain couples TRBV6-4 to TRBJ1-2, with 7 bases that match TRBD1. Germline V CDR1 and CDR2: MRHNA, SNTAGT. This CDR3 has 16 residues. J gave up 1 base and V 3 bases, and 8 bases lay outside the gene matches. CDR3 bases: TGTGCCAGCAGTGAAAGGGGACAGCGAGATAACTATGGCTACACCTTC. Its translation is CASSERGQRDNYGYTF.

CDR3 protein: CASSLGAGGSSGANVLTF. CDR3 DNA sequence: TGCGCCAGCAGCTTGGGGGCAGGGGGTTCATCTGGGGCCAACGTCCTGACTTTC. The chain employs TRBV5-1 and TRBJ2-6, with TRBD1 matching 7 bases. CDR1 and CDR2 from the germline V gene are SGHRS and YFSETQ. CDR3 length: 18 residues. J gave up 1 base and V 0 bases, and 7 bases lay outside the gene matches.

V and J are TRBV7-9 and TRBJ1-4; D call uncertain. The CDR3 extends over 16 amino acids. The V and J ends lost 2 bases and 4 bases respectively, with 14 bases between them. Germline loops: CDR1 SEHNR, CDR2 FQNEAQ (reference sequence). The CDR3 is CASSLKGVRRNEKLFF. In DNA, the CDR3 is TGTGCCAGCAGCTTAAAGGGAGTCAGGCGTAATGAAAAACTGTTTTTT.

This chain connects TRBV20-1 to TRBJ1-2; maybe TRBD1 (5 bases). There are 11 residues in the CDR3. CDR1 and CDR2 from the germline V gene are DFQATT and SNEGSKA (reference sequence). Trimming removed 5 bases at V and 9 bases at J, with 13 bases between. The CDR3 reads CSAYLGGSYTF. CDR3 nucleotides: TGCAGTGCTTACCTGGGGGGAAGCTACACCTTC.

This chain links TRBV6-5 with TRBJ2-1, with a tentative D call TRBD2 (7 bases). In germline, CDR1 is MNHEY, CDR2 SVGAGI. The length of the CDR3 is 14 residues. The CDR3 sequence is CGENRGARYNEQFF. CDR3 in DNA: TGTGGAGAGAATCGGGGGGCTCGGTACAATGAGCAGTTCTTC.

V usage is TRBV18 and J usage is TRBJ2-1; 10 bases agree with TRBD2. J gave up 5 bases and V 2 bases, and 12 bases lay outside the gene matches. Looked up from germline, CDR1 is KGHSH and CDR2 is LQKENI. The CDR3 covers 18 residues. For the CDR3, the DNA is TGTGCCAGCTCACCAAGACTAGCGGGCTACGGCCGAAACAATGAGCAGTTCTTC. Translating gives CASSPRLAGYGRNNEQFF.

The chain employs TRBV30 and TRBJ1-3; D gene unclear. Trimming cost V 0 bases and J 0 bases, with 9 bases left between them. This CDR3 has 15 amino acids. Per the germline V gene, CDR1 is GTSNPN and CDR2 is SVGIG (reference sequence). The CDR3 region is CAWSVARFSGNTIYF. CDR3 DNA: TGTGCCTGGAGTGTTGCGAGATTCTCTGGAAACACCATATATTTT.

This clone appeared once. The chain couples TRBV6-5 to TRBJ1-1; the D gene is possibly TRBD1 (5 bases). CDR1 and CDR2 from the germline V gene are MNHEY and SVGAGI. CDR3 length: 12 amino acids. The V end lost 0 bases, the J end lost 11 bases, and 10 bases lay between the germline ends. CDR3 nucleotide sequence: TGTGCCAGCAGTTACTCCGGCAGGGCGGCTTTCTTT. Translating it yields CASSYSGRAAFF.

CDR3 in DNA: TGTGCCATCAGTGAGTTGGGGACTAGCGGGCCAAACATTCAGTACTTC. Protein sequence: CAISELGTSGPNIQYF. The rearrangement uses TRBV10-3 and TRBJ2-4, with TRBD2 matching 12 bases. There are 16 residues in the CDR3. V shed 1 base, J shed 6 bases, and the junction held 4 bases outside the gene matches. Germline CDR1 and CDR2: ENHRY and SYGVKD.

CDR3: CASSEQGSTNEQYF. The DNA of the CDR3 is TGTGCCAGCTCAGAACAGGGGTCTACGAACGAGCAGTACTTC. This chain connects TRBV18 to TRBJ2-7; TRBD1 matches at 7 bases. There are 14 residues in the CDR3. Germline V gives CDR1 KGHSH, CDR2 LQKENI. V lost 5 bases, J lost 5 bases, and 9 bases stayed unmatched.

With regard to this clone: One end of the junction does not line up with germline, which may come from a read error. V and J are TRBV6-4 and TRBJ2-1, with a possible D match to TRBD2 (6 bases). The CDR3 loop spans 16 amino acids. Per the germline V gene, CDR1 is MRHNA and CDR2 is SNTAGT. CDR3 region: CASSVKPGLSFNEQFF. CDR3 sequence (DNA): TGTGCCAGCAGTGTTAAACCGGGACTCTCCTTCAATGAGCAGTTCTTC.

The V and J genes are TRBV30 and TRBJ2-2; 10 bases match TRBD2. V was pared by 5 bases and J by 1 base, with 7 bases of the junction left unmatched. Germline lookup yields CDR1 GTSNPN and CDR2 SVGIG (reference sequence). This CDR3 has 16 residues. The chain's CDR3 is CAWRPSGRGNTGELFF. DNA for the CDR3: TGTGCCTGGCGCCCAAGCGGGAGGGGGAACACCGGGGAGCTGTTTTTT.

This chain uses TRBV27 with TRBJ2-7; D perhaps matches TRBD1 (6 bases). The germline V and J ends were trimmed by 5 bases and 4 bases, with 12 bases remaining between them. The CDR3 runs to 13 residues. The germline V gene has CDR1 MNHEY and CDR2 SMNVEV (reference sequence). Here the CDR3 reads CASSKYRDYEQYF. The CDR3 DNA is TGTGCCAGCAGTAAATACAGGGATTACGAGCAGTACTTC.

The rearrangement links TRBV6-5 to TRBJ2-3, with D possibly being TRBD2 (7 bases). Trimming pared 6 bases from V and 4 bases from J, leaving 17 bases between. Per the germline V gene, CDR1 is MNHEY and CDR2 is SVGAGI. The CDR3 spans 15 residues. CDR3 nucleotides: TGTGCCAGCAGCTTGGGGGGGGGCCGGGCAGATACGCAGTATTTT. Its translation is CASSLGGGRADTQYF.

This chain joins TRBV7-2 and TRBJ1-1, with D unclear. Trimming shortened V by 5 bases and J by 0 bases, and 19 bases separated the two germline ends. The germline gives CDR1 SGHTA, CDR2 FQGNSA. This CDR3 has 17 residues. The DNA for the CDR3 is TGTGCCAGCAGCCCCCCCGGGAGACTCCACATGAACACTGAAGCTTTCTTT. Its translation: CASSPPGRLHMNTEAFF. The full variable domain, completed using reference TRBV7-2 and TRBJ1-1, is GAGVSQSPSNKVTEKGKDVELRCDPISGHTALYWYRQSLGQGLEFLIYFQGNSAPDKSGLPSDRFSAERTGGSVSTLTIQRTQQEDSAVYLCASSPPGRLHMNTEAFFGQGTRLTVV.

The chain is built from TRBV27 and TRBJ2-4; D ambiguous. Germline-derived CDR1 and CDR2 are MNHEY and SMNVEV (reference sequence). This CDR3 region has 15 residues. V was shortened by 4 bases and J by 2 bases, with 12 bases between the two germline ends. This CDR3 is CASSSYRTPKNIQYF. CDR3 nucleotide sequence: TGTGCCAGCAGTTCCTACCGTACTCCCAAAAACATTCAGTACTTC.